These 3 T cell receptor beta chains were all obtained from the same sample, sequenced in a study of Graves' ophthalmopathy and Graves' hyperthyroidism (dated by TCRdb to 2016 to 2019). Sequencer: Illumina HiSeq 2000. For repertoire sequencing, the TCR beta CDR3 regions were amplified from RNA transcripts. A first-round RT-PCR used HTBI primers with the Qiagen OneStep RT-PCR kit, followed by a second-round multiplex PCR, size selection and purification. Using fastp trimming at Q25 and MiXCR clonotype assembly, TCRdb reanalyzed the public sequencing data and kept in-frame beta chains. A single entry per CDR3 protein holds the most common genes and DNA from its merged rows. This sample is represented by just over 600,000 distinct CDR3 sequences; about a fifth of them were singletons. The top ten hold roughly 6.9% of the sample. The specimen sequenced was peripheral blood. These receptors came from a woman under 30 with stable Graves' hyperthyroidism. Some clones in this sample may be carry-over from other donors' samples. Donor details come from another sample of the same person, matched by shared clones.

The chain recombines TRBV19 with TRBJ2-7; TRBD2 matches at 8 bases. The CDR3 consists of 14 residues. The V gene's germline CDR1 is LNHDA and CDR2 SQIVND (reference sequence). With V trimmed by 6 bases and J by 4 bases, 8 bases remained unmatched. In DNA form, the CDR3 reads TGTGCCAGTAGCCCCAGCGGGGGAGAGTACGAGCAGTACTTC. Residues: CASSPSGGEYEQYF.

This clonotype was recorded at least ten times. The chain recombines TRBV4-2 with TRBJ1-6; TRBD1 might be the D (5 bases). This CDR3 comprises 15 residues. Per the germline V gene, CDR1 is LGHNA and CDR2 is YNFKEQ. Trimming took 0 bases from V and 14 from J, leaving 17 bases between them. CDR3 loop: CASSQDSVRESSLHF. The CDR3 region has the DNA TGTGCCAGCAGCCAAGATTCCGTCAGGGAATCATCCCTCCACTTT.

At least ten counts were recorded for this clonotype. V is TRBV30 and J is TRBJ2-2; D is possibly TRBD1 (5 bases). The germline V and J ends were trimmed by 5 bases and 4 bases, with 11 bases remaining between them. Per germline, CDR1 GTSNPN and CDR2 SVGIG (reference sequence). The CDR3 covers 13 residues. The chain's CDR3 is CAWHRLVTGELFF. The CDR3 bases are TGTGCCTGGCACAGGCTGGTCACCGGGGAGCTGTTTTTT.